These 25 T cell receptor beta chains came from one sample sequenced in a study of T cell changes during pregnancy in multiple sclerosis. The method was immunoSEQ multiplex PCR; TCRdb's version includes in-frame clones alone and lacks a portion of them. The table records about 100,000 clones, around nine tenths of them present only once. Sequencing was performed on peripheral blood, taken in the second trimester of pregnancy. These receptors were collected from a female donor with multiple sclerosis, enrolled in a pregnancy study.

The chain is built from TRBV28 and TRBJ1-1, with D possibly matching TRBD1 (5 bases). CDR3 size: 15 residues. Trimming left V 7 bases short and J 1 base short, with 16 bases between. From germline, CDR1 is MDHEN and CDR2 SYDVKM. The CDR3 sequence: CASNQKGLPNTEAFF. CDR3 DNA sequence: TGTGCCAGCAATCAAAAGGGGCTGCCGAACACTGAAGCTTTCTTT.

V and J are TRBV19 and TRBJ1-1; D is perhaps TRBD1 (6 bases). CDR1 is LNHDA, CDR2 SQIVND, per germline (reference sequence). Trimming removed 2 bases from V and 8 bases from J, with 9 bases in between. The CDR3 is 12 amino acids. The CDR3 reads CASSIFGQEAFF. The CDR3 nucleotides read TGTGCCAGTAGTATATTCGGACAGGAAGCTTTCTTT.

This clone was seen only a few times. The rearrangement joins TRBV13 to TRBJ1-1, with D perhaps matching TRBD1 (6 bases). The germline V gene encodes CDR1 PRHDT and CDR2 FYEKMQ (reference sequence). The CDR3 sequence is 15 residues long. V gave up 5 bases and J gave up 0 bases, with 13 bases separating them. This CDR3 is CASSPGQPMNTEAFF. As DNA, the CDR3 is TGTGCCAGCAGCCCAGGACAGCCCATGAACACTGAAGCTTTCTTT.

The chain links TRBV19 to TRBJ2-1; weak D call: TRBD2 (6 bases). The CDR3 is made up of 14 amino acids. The V gene's germline CDR1 is LNHDA and CDR2 SQIVND (reference sequence). Trimming cost V 1 base and J 9 bases, with 13 bases left between them. CDR3 residues: CASSIGGAGLEQFF. The CDR3 nucleotides are TGTGCCAGTAGTATAGGAGGGGCGGGGCTTGAGCAGTTCTTC.

The V and J genes are TRBV4-2 and TRBJ2-3, with TRBD2 as a possible D gene (6 bases). The germline V gene encodes CDR1 LGHNA and CDR2 YNFKEQ. The CDR3 is made up of 17 amino acids. V lost 3 bases and J 4 bases, leaving 20 bases between the germline ends. The CDR3 is CASSHARRTSISDTQYF. CDR3 in DNA: TGTGCCAGCAGCCACGCGAGGCGTACTAGCATCTCAGATACGCAGTATTTT.

The chain uses TRBV5-1 and TRBJ1-1; D might be TRBD1 (6 bases). CDR1 SGHRS and CDR2 YFSETQ come from the germline V gene. The CDR3 consists of 14 residues. V was pared by 3 bases and J by 4 bases, with 13 bases between. The CDR3 DNA follows: TGCGCCAGCAGCTCACAGGGAGATATCACTGAAGCTTTCTTT. It encodes CASSSQGDITEAFF.

The V gene is TRBV7-2, the J gene TRBJ2-1; perhaps TRBD1 as D (6 bases). V was cut by 0 bases and J by 10 bases, with 10 bases left in between. Germline V gene lookup returns CDR1 SGHTA and CDR2 FQGNSA. The CDR3 is 13 amino acids. In DNA form, the CDR3 reads TGTGCCAGCAGCTTAGCGGGGGCCGGGGAGCAGTTCTTC. This codes for CASSLAGAGEQFF.

The V gene is TRBV7-2, the J gene TRBJ1-2, with no clear D. The CDR3 consists of 14 residues. V lost 1 base, J lost 1 base, and 7 bases lay in between. CDR1 SGHTA and CDR2 FQGNSA come from the germline V gene. The CDR3: CASSLEYSNYGYTF. For the CDR3, the DNA is TGTGCCAGCAGCTTAGAGTACAGTAACTATGGCTACACCTTC.

This chain connects TRBV6-6 to TRBJ1-4; D uncertain. The CDR3 runs to 12 residues. Germline V gene lookup returns CDR1 MNHNY and CDR2 SVGAGI (reference sequence). V lost 6 bases to trimming and J lost 10 bases, with 12 bases between them. The CDR3 sequence: CASRLAGVKLFF. CDR3 coding DNA: TGTGCCAGCAGACTAGCGGGCGTAAAACTGTTTTTT.

This chain connects TRBV29-1 to TRBJ1-1, with 7 nucleotides matching TRBD1. The CDR3 totals 13 residues. CDR1 SQVTM and CDR2 ANQGSEA come from the germline V gene. Unmatched junction bases numbered 9, after V lost 7 bases and J lost 4 bases. CDR3 sequence: CSAQTGVATEAFF. As DNA, the CDR3 is TGCAGCGCCCAAACAGGGGTCGCCACTGAAGCTTTCTTT.

The chain joins TRBV18 to TRBJ1-3; TRBD1 might be the D (5 bases). The CDR3 contains 17 residues. Trimming shortened V by 0 bases and J by 1 base, and 13 bases separated the two germline ends. Germline CDR1 is KGHSH and CDR2 is LQKENI. For the CDR3, the DNA is TGTGCCAGCTCACCACCGGGGACGGGACTTTCTGGAAACACCATATATTTT. Translating gives CASSPPGTGLSGNTIYF.

In its sample, this clone was seen once. The chain employs TRBV7-2 and TRBJ2-7, with D unclear. Per the germline V gene, CDR1 is SGHTA and CDR2 is FQGNSA. This CDR3 spans 14 amino acids. The V gene lost 1 base and the J gene lost 0 bases, with 7 bases spanning the gap. CDR3 nucleotide sequence: TGTGCCAGCAGCTTAGATCCTAACTCCTACGAGCAGTACTTC. Translating it yields CASSLDPNSYEQYF.

This chain links TRBV19 with TRBJ2-1; 12 positions match TRBD2. Trimming at V came to 3 bases and at J to 10 bases, leaving 7 bases not matched to a gene. Per the germline V gene, CDR1 is LNHDA and CDR2 is SQIVND (reference sequence). This CDR3 has 15 amino acids. CDR3 in DNA: TGTGCCAGTAGTATTCCCGGGACTAGCGGGCGCGAGCAGTTCTTC. It specifies CASSIPGTSGREQFF.

The V call is TRBV5-1, the J call TRBJ1-1; 9 nucleotides align to TRBD1. Trimming cost V 2 bases and J 11 bases; bases outside gene matches: 7. CDR1 SGHRS and CDR2 YFSETQ come from the germline V gene. The CDR3 loop spans 13 amino acids. CDR3 protein: CASSFRDREGAFF. CDR3 DNA sequence: TGCGCCAGCAGCTTCAGGGACAGGGAGGGCGCTTTCTTT.

The chain links TRBV9 to TRBJ2-2, with a possible D match to TRBD1 (5 bases). The CDR3 totals 16 residues. Germline V gene sequence: CDR1 SGDLS, CDR2 YYNGEE. The V end was cut by 0 bases, the J end by 4 bases, with 13 bases between. In DNA form, the CDR3 reads TGTGCCAGCAGCGTAGAAGGGGTGACGGGCACCGGGGAGCTGTTTTTT. This sequence encodes CASSVEGVTGTGELFF.

This chain joins TRBV5-6 and TRBJ1-5, with 7 positions matching TRBD1. V trimming: 10 bases; J trimming: 3 bases; junction bases outside the gene matches: 7. Looked up from germline, CDR1 is SGHDT and CDR2 is YYEEEE. The CDR3 consists of 13 residues. Written as DNA, the CDR3 is TGTGCCGGCTACAGGGGTAACAATCAGCCCCAGCATTTT. This gives the protein CAGYRGNNQPQHF.

The CDR3 nucleotides are TGCGCCAGCAGCTTGGGACTAGCGGGAGACGAGCAGTACTTC. Translating it yields CASSLGLAGDEQYF. The chain joins TRBV5-1 to TRBJ2-7, with TRBD2 matching over 12 bases. From germline, CDR1 is SGHRS and CDR2 YFSETQ. V lost 0 bases, J lost 5 bases, and 0 bases stayed unmatched. The CDR3 runs 14 residues.

This clone was counted once. The chain employs TRBV5-6 and TRBJ1-5; D is perhaps TRBD1 (5 bases). Germline V gene lookup returns CDR1 SGHDT and CDR2 YYEEEE. The V gene lost 1 base and the J gene lost 4 bases, with 15 bases spanning the gap. The CDR3 contains 16 residues. The CDR3 coding sequence is TGTGCCAGCAGCTTGTACGGCAAGGGGCCAAATCAGCCCCAGCATTTT. The encoded protein is CASSLYGKGPNQPQHF.

The rearrangement links TRBV28 to TRBJ2-1, with 7 bases lining up with TRBD1. There are 15 residues in the CDR3. Germline loops: CDR1 MDHEN, CDR2 SYDVKM. The V gene end was trimmed by 6 bases and the J gene end by 2 bases; junction bases not matched to a gene: 7. The CDR3 nucleotides are TGTGCCAGCAGCCAAGACAGGGCGGCCTACAATGAGCAGTTCTTC. This gives the protein CASSQDRAAYNEQFF.

The chain combines TRBV6-5 with TRBJ1-1, with D maybe TRBD1 (5 bases). This CDR3 contains 13 residues. The V gene lost 4 bases and the J gene lost 4 bases, with 10 bases spanning the gap. The germline V gene encodes CDR1 MNHEY and CDR2 SVGAGI. CDR3 in DNA: TGTGCCAGCAGTTCTTACGGGGGCACTGAAGCTTTCTTT. It translates to CASSSYGGTEAFF.

The DNA of the CDR3 is TGTGCCAGTAGCGTGACTAGCGGGCGCCCAGATACGCAGTATTTT. This translates into CASSVTSGRPDTQYF. This chain links TRBV19 with TRBJ2-3, with 10 bases that match TRBD2. This CDR3 spans 15 amino acids. The V gene's germline CDR1 is LNHDA and CDR2 SQIVND (reference sequence). The V and J ends lost 6 bases and 4 bases, in that order; junction bases with no gene match: 7.

This chain joins TRBV9 and TRBJ2-2; the D gene is possibly TRBD1 (5 bases). With 1 base removed from V and 3 bases from J, the gap between germline ends came to 10 bases. Germline assignment: CDR1 SGDLS and CDR2 YYNGEE. The CDR3 runs to 15 residues. CDR3: CASSVQGSDTGELFF. The DNA for the CDR3 is TGTGCCAGCAGCGTACAGGGATCCGACACCGGGGAGCTGTTTTTT.

This clone was seen only once. The rearrangement joins TRBV14 to TRBJ1-1, with D maybe TRBD1 (6 bases). The CDR3 spans 16 residues. V was shortened by 4 bases and J by 1 base, with 16 bases between the two germline ends. Germline loops: CDR1 SGHDN, CDR2 FVKESK. CDR3 sequence (DNA): TGTGCCAGCAGCCGTCGGACCCAACAGGGGAACACTGAAGCTTTCTTT. As protein: CASSRRTQQGNTEAFF.

This chain connects TRBV28 to TRBJ2-7; no firm D call. There are 15 residues in the CDR3. Trimming removed 4 bases from V and 1 base from J, with 14 bases in between. CDR1 MDHEN and CDR2 SYDVKM come from the germline V gene. The CDR3 coding sequence is TGTGCCAGCAGTTCACCTTCGCTAACTTCCTACGAGCAGTACTTC. It encodes CASSSPSLTSYEQYF.

V and J are TRBV5-1 and TRBJ2-1, with D perhaps TRBD2 (6 bases). This CDR3 has 17 amino acids. The germline CDR1 and CDR2 sequences are SGHRS and YFSETQ. The germline V and J ends were trimmed by 6 bases and 5 bases, with 24 bases remaining between them. The CDR3 nucleotides are TGCGCCAGCACGGGCCTAAGCGGGTTATCTGTCCACAATGAGCAGTTCTTC. This gives the protein CASTGLSGLSVHNEQFF.